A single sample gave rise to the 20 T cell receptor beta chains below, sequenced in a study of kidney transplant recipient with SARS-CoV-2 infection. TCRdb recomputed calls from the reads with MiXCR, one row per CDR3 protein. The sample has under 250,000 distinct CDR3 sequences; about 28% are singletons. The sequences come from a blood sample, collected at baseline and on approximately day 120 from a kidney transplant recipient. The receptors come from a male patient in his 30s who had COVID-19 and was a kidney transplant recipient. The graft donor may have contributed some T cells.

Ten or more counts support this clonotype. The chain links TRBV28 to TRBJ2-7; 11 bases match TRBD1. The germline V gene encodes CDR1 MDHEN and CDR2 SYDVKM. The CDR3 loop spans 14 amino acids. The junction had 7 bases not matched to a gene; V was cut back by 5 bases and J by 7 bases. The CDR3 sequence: CASSRRTGGREQYF. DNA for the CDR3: TGTGCCAGCAGTCGCCGGACAGGGGGCAGGGAGCAGTACTTC.

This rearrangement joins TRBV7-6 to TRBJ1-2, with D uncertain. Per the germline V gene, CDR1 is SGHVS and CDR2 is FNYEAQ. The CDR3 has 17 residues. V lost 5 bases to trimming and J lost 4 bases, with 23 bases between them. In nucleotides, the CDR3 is TGTGCCAGCAGCCGCTACTATGAATCTCGAAAGACCTATGGCTACACCTTC. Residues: CASSRYYESRKTYGYTF.

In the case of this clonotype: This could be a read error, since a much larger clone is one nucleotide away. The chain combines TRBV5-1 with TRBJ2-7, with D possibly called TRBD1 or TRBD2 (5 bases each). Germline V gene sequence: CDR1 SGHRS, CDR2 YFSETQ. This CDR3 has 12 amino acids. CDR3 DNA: TGCGTCAGCAGCTTGGCAGAGGGGGAGCAGTACTTC. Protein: CVSSLAEGEQYF.

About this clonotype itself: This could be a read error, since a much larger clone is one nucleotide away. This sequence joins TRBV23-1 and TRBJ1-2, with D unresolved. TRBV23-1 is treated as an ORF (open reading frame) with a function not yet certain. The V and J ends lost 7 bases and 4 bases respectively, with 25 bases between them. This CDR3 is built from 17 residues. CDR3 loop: CASNRSRLRRKTYGYTF. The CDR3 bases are TGCGCCAGCAATCGTTCAAGGCTACGCAGAAAGACCTATGGCTACACCTTC.

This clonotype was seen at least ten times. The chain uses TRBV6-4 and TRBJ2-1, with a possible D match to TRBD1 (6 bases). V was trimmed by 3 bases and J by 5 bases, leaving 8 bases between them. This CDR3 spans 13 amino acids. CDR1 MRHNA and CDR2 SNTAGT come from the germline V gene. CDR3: CASSEGDNNEQFF. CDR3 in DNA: TGTGCCAGCAGTGAAGGGGACAACAATGAGCAGTTCTTC.

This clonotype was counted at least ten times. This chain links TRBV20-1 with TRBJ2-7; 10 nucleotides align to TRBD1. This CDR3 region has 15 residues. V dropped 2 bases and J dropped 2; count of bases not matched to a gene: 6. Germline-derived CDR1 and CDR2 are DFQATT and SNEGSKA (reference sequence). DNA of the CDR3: TGCAGTGCTAGACACGGACAGGGGGGCGCCTACGAGCAGTACTTC. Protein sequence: CSARHGQGGAYEQYF.

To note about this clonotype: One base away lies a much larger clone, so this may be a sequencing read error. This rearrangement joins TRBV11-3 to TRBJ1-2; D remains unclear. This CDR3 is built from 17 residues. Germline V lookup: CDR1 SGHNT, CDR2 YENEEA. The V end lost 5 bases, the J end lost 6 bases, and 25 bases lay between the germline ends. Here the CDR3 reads CASSQVCDLGKTHGYTF. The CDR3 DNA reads TGTGCCAGCAGCCAAGTATGCGATCTCGGAAAGACCCATGGCTACACCTTC.

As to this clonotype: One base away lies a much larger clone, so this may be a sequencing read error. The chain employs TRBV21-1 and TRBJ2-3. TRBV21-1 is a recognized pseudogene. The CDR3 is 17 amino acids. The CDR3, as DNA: TGTGCCAACAGATGCTCGATAGCTACAGTCATGCAAGATACGCAGTATTTT. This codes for CANRCSIATVMQDTQYF.

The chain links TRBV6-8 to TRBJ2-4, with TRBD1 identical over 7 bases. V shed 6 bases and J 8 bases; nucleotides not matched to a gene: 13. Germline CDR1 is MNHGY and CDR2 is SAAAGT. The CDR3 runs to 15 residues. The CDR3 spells CASSLDPTGTYIQYF. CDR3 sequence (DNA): TGTGCCAGCAGCCTAGATCCGACAGGGACGTACATTCAGTACTTC.

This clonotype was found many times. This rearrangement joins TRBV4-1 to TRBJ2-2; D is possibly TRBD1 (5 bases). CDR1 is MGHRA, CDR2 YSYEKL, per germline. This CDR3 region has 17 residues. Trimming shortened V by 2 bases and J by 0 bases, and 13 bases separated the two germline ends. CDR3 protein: CASSQFVQGSNTGELFF. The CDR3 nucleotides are TGCGCCAGCAGCCAATTTGTGCAGGGATCGAACACCGGGGAGCTGTTTTTT.

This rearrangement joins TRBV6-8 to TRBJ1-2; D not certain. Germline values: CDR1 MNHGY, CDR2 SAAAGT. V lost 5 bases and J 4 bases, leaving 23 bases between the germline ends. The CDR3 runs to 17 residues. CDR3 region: CASSIPPRSRKTYGYTF. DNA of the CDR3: TGTGCCAGCAGTATACCTCCACGCTCTAGAAAGACCTATGGCTACACCTTC.

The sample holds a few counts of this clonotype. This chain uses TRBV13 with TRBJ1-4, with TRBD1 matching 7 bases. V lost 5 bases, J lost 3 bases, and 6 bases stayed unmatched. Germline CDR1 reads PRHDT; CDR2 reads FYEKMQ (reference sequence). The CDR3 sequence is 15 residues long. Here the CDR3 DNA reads TGTGCCAGCAGCGCGCCGGGACAGCCTAATGAAAAACTGTTTTTT. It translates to CASSAPGQPNEKLFF.

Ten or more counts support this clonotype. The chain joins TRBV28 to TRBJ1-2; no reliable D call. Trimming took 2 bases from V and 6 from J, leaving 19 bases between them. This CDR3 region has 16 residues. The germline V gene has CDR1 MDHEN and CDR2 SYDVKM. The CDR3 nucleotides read TGTGCCAGCAGTTTAACGCGCCGAAAGCCCCGGGATGGCTACACCTTC. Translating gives CASSLTRRKPRDGYTF.

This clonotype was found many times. The CDR3 sequence: CASSRGGPDQPQHF. The CDR3 DNA sequence: TGTGCCAGCAGTCGAGGGGGACCAGATCAGCCCCAGCATTTT. The V and J genes are TRBV27 and TRBJ1-5; the D gene is possibly TRBD1 (6 bases). Trimming removed 5 bases from V and 5 bases from J, with 13 bases in between. Germline values: CDR1 MNHEY, CDR2 SMNVEV (reference sequence). The CDR3 length is 14 residues.

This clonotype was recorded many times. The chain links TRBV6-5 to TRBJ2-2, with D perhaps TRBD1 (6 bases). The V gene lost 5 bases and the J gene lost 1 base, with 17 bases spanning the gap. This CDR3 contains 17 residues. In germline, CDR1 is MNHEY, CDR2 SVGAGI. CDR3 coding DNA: TGTGCCAGCAGTGATCGACCCGGGACACAGAACACCGGGGAGCTGTTTTTT. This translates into CASSDRPGTQNTGELFF.

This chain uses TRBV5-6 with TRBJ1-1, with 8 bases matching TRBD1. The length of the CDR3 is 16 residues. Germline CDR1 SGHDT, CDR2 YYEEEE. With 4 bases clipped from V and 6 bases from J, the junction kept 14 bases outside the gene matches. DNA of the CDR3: TGTGCCAGCAGCCCAGGGGGCTGGGGTTCGGACGCTGAAGCTTTCTTT. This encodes CASSPGGWGSDAEAFF.

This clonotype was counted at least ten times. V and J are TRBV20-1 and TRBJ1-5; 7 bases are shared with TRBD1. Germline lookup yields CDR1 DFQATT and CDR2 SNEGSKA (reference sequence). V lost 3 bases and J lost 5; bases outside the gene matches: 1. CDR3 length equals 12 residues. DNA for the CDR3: TGCAGTGCTAGCGACAGGGATCAGCCCCAGCATTTT. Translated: CSASDRDQPQHF.

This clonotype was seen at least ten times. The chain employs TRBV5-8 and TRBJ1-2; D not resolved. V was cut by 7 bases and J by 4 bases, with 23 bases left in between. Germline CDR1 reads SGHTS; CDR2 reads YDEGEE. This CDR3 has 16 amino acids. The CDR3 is CASLLSHPRKTYGYTF. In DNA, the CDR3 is TGTGCCAGCCTCCTGTCTCATCCACGAAAGACCTATGGCTACACCTTC.

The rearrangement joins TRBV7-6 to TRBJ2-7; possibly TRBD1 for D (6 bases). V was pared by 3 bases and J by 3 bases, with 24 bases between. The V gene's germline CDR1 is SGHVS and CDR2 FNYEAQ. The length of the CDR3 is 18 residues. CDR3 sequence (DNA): TGTGCCAGCAGCTTGGGGCCCCGGACAGAGAGGGGTAACTACGAGCAGTACTTC. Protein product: CASSLGPRTERGNYEQYF.

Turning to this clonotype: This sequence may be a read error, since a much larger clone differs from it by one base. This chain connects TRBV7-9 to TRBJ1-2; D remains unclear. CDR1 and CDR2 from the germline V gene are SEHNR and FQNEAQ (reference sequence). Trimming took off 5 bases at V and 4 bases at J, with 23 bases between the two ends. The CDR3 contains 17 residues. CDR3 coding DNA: TGTGCCAGCAGCGTCGGCCGACACCATGGAAAGACCTATGGCTACACCTTC. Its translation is CASSVGRHHGKTYGYTF.